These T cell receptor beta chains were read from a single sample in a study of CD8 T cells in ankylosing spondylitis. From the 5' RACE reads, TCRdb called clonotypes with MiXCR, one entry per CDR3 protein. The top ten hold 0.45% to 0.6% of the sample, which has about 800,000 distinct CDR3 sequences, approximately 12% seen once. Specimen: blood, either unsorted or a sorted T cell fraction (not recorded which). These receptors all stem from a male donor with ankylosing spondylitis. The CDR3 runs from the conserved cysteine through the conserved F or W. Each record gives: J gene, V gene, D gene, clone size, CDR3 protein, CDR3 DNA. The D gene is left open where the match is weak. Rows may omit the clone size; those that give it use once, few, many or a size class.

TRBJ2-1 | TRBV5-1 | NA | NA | CASSLGSYSYNEQFF | TGCGCCAGCAGCTTGGGGAGCTACTCCTACAATGAGCAGTTCTTC
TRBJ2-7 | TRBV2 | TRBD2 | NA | CASTRLGGAYEQYF | TGTGCCAGCACGCGCCTGGGGGGGGCCTACGAGCAGTACTTC
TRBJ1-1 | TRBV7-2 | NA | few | CASSLYGAAFF | TGTGCCAGCAGCTTATACGGCGCAGCTTTCTTT
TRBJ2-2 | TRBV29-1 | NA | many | CSVEGRIGELFF | TGCAGCGTTGAAGGGCGGATCGGGGAGCTGTTTTTT
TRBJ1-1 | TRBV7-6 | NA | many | CASSPVRATEAFF | TGTGCCAGCAGCCCCGTCCGAGCAACTGAAGCTTTCTTT
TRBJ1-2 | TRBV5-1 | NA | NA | CASSLGGVHGYTF | TGCGCCAGCAGCTTGGGGGGGGTCCATGGCTACACCTTC
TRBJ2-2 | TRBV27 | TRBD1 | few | CASSIIPGTGHTGELFF | TGTGCCAGCAGTATAATTCCCGGGACAGGGCACACCGGGGAGCTGTTTTTT
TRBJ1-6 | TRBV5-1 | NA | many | CASSSGDSYNSPLHF | TGCGCCAGCAGCTCTGGGGACTCCTATAATTCACCCCTCCACTTT
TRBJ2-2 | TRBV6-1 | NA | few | CASSERPVGTGELFF | TGTGCCAGCAGTGAACGTCCGGTGGGCACCGGGGAGCTGTTTTTT
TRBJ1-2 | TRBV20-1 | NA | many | CSARRESYGYTF | TGCAGTGCTAGACGGGAAAGCTATGGCTACACCTTC
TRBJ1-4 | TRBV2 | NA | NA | CASSSPLPALDEKLFF | TGTGCCAGCAGCTCCCCCCTCCCCGCGTTGGATGAAAAACTGTTTTTT
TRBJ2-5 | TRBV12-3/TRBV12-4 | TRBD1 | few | CASGTGGTETQYF | TGTGCCAGCGGGACAGGGGGGACGGAGACCCAGTACTTC
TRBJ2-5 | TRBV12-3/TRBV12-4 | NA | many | CASSPQSVGETQYF | TGTGCCAGCAGTCCCCAAAGTGTTGGAGAGACCCAGTACTTC
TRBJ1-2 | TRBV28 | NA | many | CASSPPQKSSTGYTF | TGTGCCAGCAGTCCCCCTCAGAAGTCCTCAACTGGCTACACCTTC
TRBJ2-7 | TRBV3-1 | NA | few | CASSHREGQDEQYF | TGTGCCAGCAGCCATAGAGAGGGGCAGGACGAGCAGTACTTC
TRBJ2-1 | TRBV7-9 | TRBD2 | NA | CASSRSGRVDNEQFF | TGTGCCAGCAGCCGTAGCGGGAGAGTAGACAATGAGCAGTTCTTC
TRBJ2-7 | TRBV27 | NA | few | CASSPTLF | TGTGCCAGCAGTCCAACCCTATTC
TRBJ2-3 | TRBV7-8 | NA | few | CASSFGTLDTDTQYF | TGTGCCAGCAGCTTCGGGACGCTCGATACAGATACGCAGTATTTT
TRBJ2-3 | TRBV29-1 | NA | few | CSPMGWGVRADTQYF | TGCAGCCCAATGGGGTGGGGAGTGAGGGCGGATACGCAGTATTTT
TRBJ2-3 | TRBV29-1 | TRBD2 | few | CIGLAGGDTQYF | TGTATAGGGCTAGCGGGAGGAGATACGCAGTATTTT
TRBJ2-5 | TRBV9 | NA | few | CASSVRSDETQYF | TGTGCCAGCAGCGTACGTTCGGACGAGACCCAGTACTTC
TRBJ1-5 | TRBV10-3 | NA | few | CAISRTGADQPQHF | TGTGCCATCAGCAGAACGGGGGCCGATCAGCCCCAGCATTTT
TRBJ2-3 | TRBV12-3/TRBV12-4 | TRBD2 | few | CASRYGTTTDTQYF | TGTGCCAGCAGATACGGGACTACGACGGATACGCAGTATTTT
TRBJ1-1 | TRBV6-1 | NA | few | CASSPHVMNTEAFF | TGTGCCAGCAGCCCCCATGTTATGAACACTGAAGCTTTCTTT
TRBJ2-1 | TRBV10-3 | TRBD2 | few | CAISDRGGGRENEQFF | TGTGCCATCAGTGATAGGGGCGGCGGGAGGGAGAATGAGCAGTTCTTC
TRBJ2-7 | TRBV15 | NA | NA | CATSLGQTYEQYF | TGTGCCACCAGCCTCGGACAAACCTACGAGCAGTACTTC
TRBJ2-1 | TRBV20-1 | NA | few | CSAHRRGRNEQFF | TGCAGTGCTCACAGGAGGGGCCGCAATGAGCAGTTCTTC
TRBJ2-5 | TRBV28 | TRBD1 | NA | CASSYGQGRWETQYF | TGTGCCAGCAGTTATGGACAGGGACGATGGGAGACCCAGTACTTC
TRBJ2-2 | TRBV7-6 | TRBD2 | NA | CASSFILAGPRDTGELFF | TGTGCCAGCAGCTTTATACTAGCGGGGCCCCGGGACACCGGGGAGCTGTTTTTT
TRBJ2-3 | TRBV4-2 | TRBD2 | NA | CASARTSGSTDTQYF | TGTGCCAGCGCGCGGACTAGCGGGAGCACAGATACGCAGTATTTT
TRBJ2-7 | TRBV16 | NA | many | CASSPGRRGNEQYF | TGTGCCAGCAGCCCCGGGAGAAGGGGAAACGAGCAGTACTTC
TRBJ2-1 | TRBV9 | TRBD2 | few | CASSMGASGLHNEQFF | TGTGCCAGCAGCATGGGGGCTAGCGGGTTACACAATGAGCAGTTCTTC
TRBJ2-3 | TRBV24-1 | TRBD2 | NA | CATSDPSGGSTDTQYF | TGTGCCACCAGTGATCCCAGCGGGGGATCCACAGATACGCAGTATTTT
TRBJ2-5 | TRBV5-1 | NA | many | CASSLVGGETQYF | TGCGCCAGCAGCTTGGTAGGCGGGGAGACCCAGTACTTC
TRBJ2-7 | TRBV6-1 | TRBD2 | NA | CASSERSSGSYEQYF | TGTGCCAGCAGTGAAAGGTCTAGCGGGTCCTACGAGCAGTACTTC
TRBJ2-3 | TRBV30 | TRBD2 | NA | CAWDTSRASGLADTQYF | TGTGCCTGGGACACGTCCCGGGCTAGCGGGTTAGCAGATACGCAGTATTTT
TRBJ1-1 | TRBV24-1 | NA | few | CATSGGSTEAFF | TGTGCCACCAGTGGAGGGTCCACTGAAGCTTTCTTT
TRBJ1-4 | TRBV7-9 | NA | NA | CASSLRGSGEKLFF | TGTGCCAGCAGCTTAAGAGGAAGCGGTGAAAAACTGTTTTTT
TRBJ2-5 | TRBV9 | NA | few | CASSPRGMGGTYQETQYF | TGTGCCAGCAGCCCGAGGGGGATGGGGGGAACGTACCAAGAGACCCAGTACTTC
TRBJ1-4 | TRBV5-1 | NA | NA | CASSLGQTFNEKLFF | TGCGCCAGCAGCTTGGGGCAGACTTTTAATGAAAAACTGTTTTTT
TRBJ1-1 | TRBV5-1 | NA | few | CASSFQGTGEAFF | TGCGCCAGCAGCTTCCAGGGGACGGGTGAAGCTTTCTTT
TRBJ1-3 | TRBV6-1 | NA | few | CASRRQSSSGNTIYF | TGTGCCAGCAGAAGACAGTCTAGTTCTGGAAACACCATATATTTT
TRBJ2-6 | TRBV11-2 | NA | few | CASRPAGANVLTF | TGTGCCAGCAGGCCCGCTGGGGCCAACGTCCTGACTTTC
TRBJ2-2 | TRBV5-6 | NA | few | CASSFGPSGELFF | TGTGCCAGCAGCTTCGGGCCCTCCGGGGAGCTGTTTTTT
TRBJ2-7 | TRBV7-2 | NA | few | CASSAFLGAPGEQYF | TGTGCCAGCAGCGCCTTCCTAGGGGCACCGGGCGAGCAGTACTTC
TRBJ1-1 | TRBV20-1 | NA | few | CSARRGPRTEAFF | TGCAGTGCCCGCCGGGGCCCTCGGACGGAAGCTTTCTTT
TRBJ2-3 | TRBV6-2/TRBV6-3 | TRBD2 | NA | CASSYSAGGYTDTQYF | TGTGCCAGCAGTTACTCGGCGGGGGGCTACACAGATACGCAGTATTTT